The present T cell receptor (beta chain) was sequenced within a study of response to subunit inactivated influenza vaccine. TCRdb re-analysed the RT-PCR reads in MiXCR, keeping a single row per CDR3 protein. The sample holds hundreds of thousands of distinct CDR3 sequences, around 25% seen once. This clonotype was recorded a few times. Germline CDR1 and CDR2: SGHRS and YFSETQ. Trimming removed 4 bases at V and 3 bases at J, with 13 bases between. CDR3 length: 14 amino acids. This sample comprised CD4+ T cells sorted from PBMCs, obtained 4 to 6 days after vaccination. The source is a man over 45 who received an inactivated influenza vaccine. This rearrangement joins TRBV5-1 to TRBJ1-2, with D possibly TRBD1 on 6 matching bases. The CDR3 DNA reads as TGCGCCAGCAGCCACGGGGGGGCGGACTATGGCTACACCTTC. Translating it yields CASSHGGADYGYTF.